This T cell receptor beta chain was sequenced in a study of shared clonotypes between healthy human individuals. CDR3 length equals 14 residues. Germline assignment: CDR1 GTSNPN and CDR2 SVGIG (reference sequence). V lost 5 bases, J lost 2 bases, and 13 bases lay in between. The assay was run at deep level. Sequencing was performed on unsorted PBMC DNA using ten immunoSEQ deep assay plates. Method: immunoSEQ multiplex PCR; TCRdb's copy keeps in-frame clones and lacks some. The data show roughly 490,000 clones, with 76% seen just once and over 10% held by the top ten. This sequence was found in a woman in her thirties or forties in good health. Some clones in this sample may be carry-over from other donors' samples. Sample: PBMCs. V and J are TRBV30 and TRBJ2-1; D not resolved. The DNA for the CDR3 is TGTGCCTGGGATTCGGCAGGTCCCTACAATGAGCAGTTCTTC. Translating it yields CAWDSAGPYNEQFF. Together with reference TRBV30 and TRBJ2-1, the CDR3 gives the full variable domain: SQTIHQWPATLVQPVGSPLSLECTVEGTSNPNLYWYRQAAGRGLQLLFYSVGIGQISSEVPQNLSASRPQDRQFILSSKKLLLSDSGFYLCAWDSAGPYNEQFFGPGTRLTVL.